A selection of T cell receptor beta chains follows, all from one sample in a study of T cells after posttransplantation cyclophosphamide. Repertoires were generated with immunoSEQ multiplex PCR, while TCRdb's copy carries only in-frame clones and drops some. The sample offers 30,000 to 35,000 clones and no singletons, the top ten holding roughly 6.7%. The sample comprised PBMCs. The source is a woman in her 50s in good health and a related stem cell transplant donor. Each CDR3 is given with its conserved first and last residue. D genes are given only for firm matches. Some rows have no size entry. The others give once, few or many, or a class for an expanded clone.

length,D,J,V,size,CDR3,DNA
16,.,TRBJ2-7,TRBV27,many,CASSRNRDSFPYEQYF,TGTGCCAGCAGTCGGAACCGGGACTCATTCCCCTACGAGCAGTACTTC
13,.,TRBJ2-7,TRBV2,.,CASRDTGVSEQYF,TGTGCCAGCAGGGACACCGGCGTGAGCGAGCAGTACTTC
15,.,TRBJ2-7,TRBV18,many,CASSPGTRTIYEQYF,TGTGCCAGCTCACCCGGGACACGGACGATCTACGAGCAGTACTTC
14,.,TRBJ2-3,TRBV12-3/TRBV12-4,many,CASKGRLETDTQYF,TGTGCCAGCAAGGGGAGGCTCGAAACAGATACGCAGTATTTT
14,TRBD1,TRBJ2-1,TRBV10-3,many,CAIGTGTEYNEQFF,TGTGCCATAGGGACCGGGACAGAATACAATGAGCAGTTCTTC
14,TRBD2,TRBJ2-1,TRBV10-2,many,CASVGDYLYNEQFF,TGCGCCAGCGTCGGGGACTACCTATACAATGAGCAGTTCTTC
17,TRBD1,TRBJ1-4,TRBV5-1,many,CASSLVPGGATNEKLFF,TGCGCCAGCAGCTTGGTTCCAGGGGGCGCAACTAATGAAAAACTGTTTTTT
15,.,TRBJ2-6,TRBV6-2/TRBV6-3,few,CASSSGGAGANVLTF,TGTGCCAGCAGTTCGGGCGGGGCTGGGGCCAACGTCCTGACTTTC
12,.,TRBJ1-2,TRBV30,.,CAWSVSQGGYTF,TGTGCCTGGAGTGTCTCCCAGGGTGGCTACACCTTC
14,.,TRBJ2-2,TRBV7-6,many,CASSFTGITGELFF,TGTGCCAGCAGCTTTACAGGGATCACCGGGGAGCTGTTTTTT
14,.,TRBJ2-2,TRBV6-1,many,CASSEQTSAGELFF,TGTGCCAGCAGTGAGCAGACTAGTGCCGGGGAGCTGTTTTTT
14,TRBD2,TRBJ2-7,TRBV7-2,many,CASSRIAGVDEQYF,TGTGCCAGCAGCCGTATAGCGGGAGTTGACGAGCAGTACTTC
13,TRBD1,TRBJ1-2,TRBV24-1,few,CATMGQLAGGYTF,TGTGCCACTATGGGACAGTTAGCAGGCGGCTACACCTTC
14,.,TRBJ2-1,TRBV2,many,CASGEASAANEQFF,TGTGCCAGCGGAGAGGCTAGCGCAGCCAATGAGCAGTTCTTC
14,.,TRBJ2-1,TRBV12-3/TRBV12-4,many,CASSPPSRGDEQFF,TGTGCCAGCAGCCCACCATCCAGGGGCGATGAGCAGTTCTTC
15,.,TRBJ1-1,TRBV7-9,few,CASSLGAATNTEAFF,TGTGCCAGCAGCTTAGGGGCAGCTACGAACACTGAAGCTTTCTTT
14,TRBD1,TRBJ1-4,TRBV6-5,many,CASKGTAQNEKLFF,TGTGCCAGCAAGGGGACAGCTCAAAATGAAAAACTGTTTTTT
14,.,TRBJ2-5,TRBV7-9,few,CASSLARGGETQYF,TGTGCCAGCAGCCTTGCCAGGGGCGGAGAGACCCAGTACTTC
15,.,TRBJ2-3,TRBV5-1,many,CASSLERADTDTQYF,TGCGCCAGCAGCTTGGAGAGGGCAGACACAGATACGCAGTATTTT
13,.,TRBJ1-2,TRBV5-1,few,CASSLAEGYGYTF,TGCGCCAGCAGCTTGGCAGAGGGCTATGGCTACACCTTC
16,.,TRBJ2-1,TRBV7-2,many,CASETRLSPFGNEQFF,TGTGCCTCCGAAACCCGGTTGAGTCCATTTGGCAATGAGCAGTTCTTC
15,TRBD1,TRBJ1-1,TRBV5-4,many,CASSPGGVSRAEAFF,TGTGCCAGCAGCCCAGGGGGTGTTAGTCGGGCTGAAGCTTTCTTT
14,.,TRBJ1-2,TRBV5-8,.,CASSRRITNYGYTF,TGTGCCAGCAGCCGGCGGATAACTAACTATGGCTACACCTTC
13,.,TRBJ2-1,TRBV29-1,.,CSVDRRGYNEQFF,TGCAGCGTCGACAGGAGGGGTTACAATGAGCAGTTCTTC
14,.,TRBJ1-1,TRBV6-6,many,CASSYNSLNTEAFF,TGTGCCAGCAGTTATAATAGCTTGAACACTGAAGCTTTCTTT
15,.,TRBJ2-3,TRBV19,many,CASSPGFRRTDTQYF,TGTGCCAGTAGCCCAGGGTTCAGAAGGACGGATACGCAGTATTTT
13,.,TRBJ1-1,TRBV9,many,CASSETGHTEAFF,TGTGCCAGCAGCGAAACAGGGCACACTGAAGCTTTCTTT
15,TRBD1,TRBJ1-2,TRBV19,many,CASSTGTGNYYGYTF,TGTGCCAGTAGTACGGGGACAGGAAACTACTATGGCTACACCTTC
15,TRBD1,TRBJ1-1,TRBV6-5,many,CASSSIPTGGTEAFF,TGTGCCAGCAGTTCAATCCCCACAGGGGGCACTGAAGCTTTCTTT